This TCR beta chain stems from a study of blood T cell repertoires in COVID-19. Trimming removed 1 base from V and 8 bases from J; junction bases left unmatched: 4. CDR3 length equals 14 residues. Looked up from germline, CDR1 is SNHLY and CDR2 is FYNNEI. Some clones are missing from TCRdb's copy, which holds only in-frame ones; the method was immunoSEQ multiplex PCR. This sample has roughly 260,000 clones, with around 90% found just once. The rearrangement links TRBV2 to TRBJ2-7; the match to TRBD1 covers 11 bases. The sequencing sample was made of PBMCs or T cells enriched from blood (not recorded which). This receptor was taken from a human donor in a cohort exposed to, infected with or recovered from COVID-19 (not recorded which). The donor label of this sample is uncertain. This chain's CDR3 is CASSEGTGGEKQYF. The CDR3 DNA follows: TGTGCCAGCAGTGAAGGGACAGGGGGCGAGAAGCAGTACTTC. Variable domain in full (rest from reference TRBV2 and TRBJ2-7): EPEVTQTPSHQVTQMGQEVILRCVPISNHLYFYWYRQILGQKVEFLVSFYNNEISEKSEIFDDQFSVERPDGSNFTLKIRSTKLEDSAMYFCASSEGTGGEKQYFGPGTRLTVT.